The clone carrying this T cell receptor (beta chain) was counted only a few times. Extracted RNA was reverse transcribed, and the resulting cDNA served as sequencing template. Clones were sequenced by immunoSEQ multiplex PCR, and TCRdb holds only the in-frame ones, with some missing. The repertoire includes 200,000 to 250,000 clones, more than 30% of them detected once, and 0.48% sits in the top ten. The treatment was: oral pan-JAK inhibitor, 5-10 mg twice daily. V dropped 10 bases and J dropped 4; count of bases not matched to a gene: 9. The CDR3 spans 13 residues. In germline, CDR1 is ENHRY, CDR2 SYGVKD. This entry belongs to a study of CD8+ T cells in alopecia areata. The wider study: The protocol delivered tofacitinib for 6 to 18 months, then withdrew it for 6 months.

The rearrangement joins TRBV10-3 to TRBJ2-5; the match to TRBD1 covers 7 bases. The material was CD4+ T cells sorted from blood, obtained at approximately week 30, from a patient treated with tofacitinib. This sequence originates from a human donor with alopecia areata. CDR3 DNA sequence: TGTGCCACGACAGACAGGGTCCCAGAGACCCAGTACTTC. This codes for CATTDRVPETQYF.